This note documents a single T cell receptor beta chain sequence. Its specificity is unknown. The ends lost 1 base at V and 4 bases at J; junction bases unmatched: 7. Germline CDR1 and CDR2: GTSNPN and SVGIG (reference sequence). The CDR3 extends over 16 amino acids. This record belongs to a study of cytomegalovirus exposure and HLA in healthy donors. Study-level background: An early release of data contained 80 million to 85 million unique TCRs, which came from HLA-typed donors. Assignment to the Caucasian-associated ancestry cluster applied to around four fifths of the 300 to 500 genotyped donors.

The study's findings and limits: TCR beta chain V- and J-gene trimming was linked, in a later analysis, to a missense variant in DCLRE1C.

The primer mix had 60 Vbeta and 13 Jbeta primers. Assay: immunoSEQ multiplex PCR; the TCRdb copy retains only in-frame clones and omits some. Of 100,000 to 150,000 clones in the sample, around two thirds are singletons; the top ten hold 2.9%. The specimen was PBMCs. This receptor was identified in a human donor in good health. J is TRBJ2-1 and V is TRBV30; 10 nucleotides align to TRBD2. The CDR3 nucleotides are TGTGCCTGGAGTGGGGCTAGCGGGGGAGCATACAATGAGCAGTTCTTC. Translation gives CAWSGASGGAYNEQFF.